The text below deals with one TCR beta chain. Its antigen is currently unknown. The data stem from a study of vaccination effects on CD4 cells after COVID-19. CDR3 length: 15 residues. Germline V gene sequence: CDR1 ENHRY, CDR2 SYGVKD. J lost 8 bases, V lost 4 bases, and 8 bases had no gene match. Assay used: immunoSEQ multiplex PCR; TCRdb lists only in-frame clones, some missing. The sample consists of roughly 60,000 clones, about two thirds of them appearing once. Antigen-specific CD4+ T cells expanded by the ViraFEST assay with viral peptide pools were then sequenced. CD4+ T cell isolation took place after approximately 11 days of culture. Previously uninfected by SARS-CoV-2, the vaccine recipients also showed negative nucleocapsid antibodies.

This sequence was found in a human donor who received a COVID-19 vaccine. Sequencing used CD4+ T cells from PBMCs cultured with SARS-CoV-2 spike peptides, obtained before COVID-19 vaccination. This chain joins TRBV10-3 and TRBJ1-4; 9 bases line up with TRBD1. The CDR3 reads CAISAQGQGHEKLFF. In DNA form, the CDR3 reads TGTGCCATCAGTGCTCAGGGACAGGGTCACGAAAAACTGTTTTTT.